A selection of T cell receptor beta chains follows, all from one sample in a study of vaccination and CD4 T cells after COVID-19. TCRdb itself ran the PCR reads through MiXCR, one entry per CDR3 protein. The table includes 25,000 or so distinct CDR3 sequences, 58% detected once. Their cognate antigens are unknown. Source material: CD4+ T cells from blood, cultured in vitro. The receptors stem from a human donor who had recovered from COVID-19. CDR3s include the opening cysteine and the closing phenylalanine or tryptophan. The D gene is left open where the match is weak. Not all rows give a size; the values are once, few, many and, for expanded clones, a class.

v_gene	abundance	j_gene	d_gene	CDR3nt	CDR3aa
TRBV21-1	.	TRBJ2-4	.	TGTGCCAGCTTCCGGGGCATTCAGTACTTC	CASFRGIQYF
TRBV7-6	few	TRBJ2-2	TRBD2	TGTGCCAGCAGCTCTCTTTGGGCGGGAGTTACCGGGGAGCTGTTTTTT	CASSSLWAGVTGELFF
TRBV6-2/TRBV6-3	.	TRBJ2-7	TRBD2	TGTGCCAGCAGGCCTAGCCCTAGCGGGGGGGCCTACGAGCAGTACTTC	CASRPSPSGGAYEQYF
TRBV28	.	TRBJ1-2	TRBD1	TGTGCCAGCAGCGGACAGGATCATAACTATGGCTACACCTTC	CASSGQDHNYGYTF
TRBV5-4	.	TRBJ2-4	.	TGTGCCAGCAGCTTGGTAGGGGAAAACATTCAGTACTTC	CASSLVGENIQYF
TRBV19	once	TRBJ1-2	.	TGTGCCAGTACTCAAGACGGGTTTCGGTATGGCTACACCTTC	CASTQDGFRYGYTF
TRBV7-3	.	TRBJ2-1	TRBD2	TGTGCCAGCAGCTTACCGGGACTAGCTAATGAGCAGTTCTTC	CASSLPGLANEQFF
TRBV7-6	.	TRBJ1-1	TRBD1	TGTGCCAGCAGCTTATCCGACAGGGTGACCACTGAAGCTTTCTTT	CASSLSDRVTTEAFF
TRBV30	.	TRBJ2-5	.	TGTGCCTGGAGTGTAACCGGGACGCTCCAAGAGACCCAGTACTTC	CAWSVTGTLQETQYF
TRBV29-1	.	TRBJ2-5	.	TGCAGCGTTGTTAGGCAAGAGACCCAGTACTTC	CSVVRQETQYF
TRBV6-5	.	TRBJ1-6	.	TGTGCCAGCAGTTATGGACCCCTGGGTTCACCCCTCCACTTT	CASSYGPLGSPLHF
TRBV20-1	.	TRBJ2-3	TRBD2	TGCAGTGCTAGGACTAGCGGGGGGTTCACAGATACGCAGTATTTT	CSARTSGGFTDTQYF
TRBV7-9	few	TRBJ2-6	TRBD1	TGTGCCAGCAGTCCCGGGACAGGGGTCTCTGGGGCCAACGTCCTGACTTTC	CASSPGTGVSGANVLTF
TRBV6-1	.	TRBJ2-3	TRBD2	TGTGCCAGCACCTATAGCGGGAGCGGGACAGATACGCAGTATTTT	CASTYSGSGTDTQYF
TRBV11-3	few	TRBJ1-6	.	TGTGCCAGCAGCTTAGTCCAGGGAAGGTCACCCCTCCACTTT	CASSLVQGRSPLHF
TRBV27	.	TRBJ2-7	.	TGTGCCAGCAGTTTATCACCGGGCAGATCATACGAGCAGTACTTC	CASSLSPGRSYEQYF
TRBV20-1	.	TRBJ2-7	TRBD2	TGCAGTGCTGAAGGTAGGGGCGGGAGCTCCTACGAGCAGTACTTC	CSAEGRGGSSYEQYF
TRBV7-3	.	TRBJ2-5	.	TGTGCCAGCAGCTTAAACCAGGGGTGGGGAGAGACCCAGTACTTC	CASSLNQGWGETQYF
TRBV9	.	TRBJ1-2	TRBD1	TGTGCCAGCTCCACCCCCCTCCTTCTTCCACAGGGGGCCCAAGATGGCTACACCTTC	CASSTPLLLPQGAQDGYTF
TRBV5-6	.	TRBJ1-2	.	TGTGCCAGCAGCCCGGGGAGGTCCTATGGCTACACCTTC	CASSPGRSYGYTF
TRBV5-1	.	TRBJ1-2	TRBD1	TGCGCCAGCACCTCCGGGACAGACCTCTATGGCTACACCTTC	CASTSGTDLYGYTF
TRBV20-1	.	TRBJ2-3	.	TGCAGTGCCCGGGGGAGGGGGGCAGATACGCAGTATTTT	CSARGRGADTQYF
TRBV19	few	TRBJ1-1	.	TGTGCCAGTATCCGGGGGGGCGCGTACACTGAAGCTTTCTTT	CASIRGGAYTEAFF
TRBV12-3/TRBV12-4	few	TRBJ2-2	.	TGTGCCAGCAGTTTATACAGAACCGGGGAGCTGTTTTTT	CASSLYRTGELFF